The T cell receptor beta chain described here comes from a study of cytomegalovirus exposure and HLA in healthy donors. Germline V lookup: CDR1 SGHRS, CDR2 YFSETQ. After removal of 3 bases from V and 6 bases from J, the junction contained 2 bases not matched to a gene. The CDR3 has 13 amino acids. In the PCR, 60 Vbeta and 13 Jbeta primers were used. How the authors handled the data: A later analysis tallied tens of millions of unique TCR beta chains, around 9.9 million of them shared. TCRdb keeps only in-frame clones here, not all; method: immunoSEQ multiplex PCR. V, J and clone size were drawn from that table, and D and trimming were deduced from the DNA. The sample has approximately 100,000 clones; 79% are singletons. A note on this clone: Its antigen is undetermined. The same CDR3 also results from other DNA sequences found in this sample.

Whole-study results and caveats: TRBV6-2, TRBV6-3 and other indistinguishable V segments were excluded. TCR sequences were mostly rare, though some public TCRs occurred in many donors. Per a prior analysis, the majority of TCR beta V segments were productive roughly 90% or roughly 30% of the time.

The material sequenced was PBMCs. The clonotype originates from a female donor in good health and CMV-seropositive. The rearrangement uses TRBV5-1 and TRBJ2-2; 7 positions match TRBD1. DNA for the CDR3: TGCGCCAGCAGCTCAGGGGGTCCCGGGGAGCTGTTTTTT. Its protein is CASSSGGPGELFF.